A single sample gave rise to the 16 T cell receptor beta chains below, sequenced in a study of cytotoxic CD8 clonotypes in ibrutinib-treated CLL. Profiled with immunoSEQ multiplex PCR; TCRdb holds only in-frame clones, not every one. The sample records more than 6,500 clones, over 60% being singletons. The sample in question was PBMCs, obtained before ibrutinib treatment. These receptors were collected from a human donor with chronic lymphocytic leukemia.

This clone occurred once. The rearrangement links TRBV5-4 to TRBJ1-4, with D perhaps TRBD1 (5 bases). This CDR3 contains 15 residues. CDR1 and CDR2 (germline): SGHNT, YYREEE (reference sequence). V was shortened by 4 bases and J by 7 bases, with 17 bases between the two germline ends. The CDR3 is CASSTTGTRGEKLFF. The CDR3 nucleotides are TGTGCCAGCAGCACTACCGGGACCCGGGGTGAAAAACTGTTTTTT.

The chain couples TRBV10-3 to TRBJ1-1; D perhaps matches TRBD1 (5 bases). CDR1 and CDR2 (germline): ENHRY, SYGVKD. The CDR3 has 14 amino acids. Trimming shortened V by 0 bases and J by 4 bases, and 9 bases separated the two germline ends. CDR3 loop: CAISESRDGTEAFF. For the CDR3, the DNA is TGTGCCATCAGTGAGTCAAGGGACGGCACTGAAGCTTTCTTT.

The genes are TRBV7-6 and TRBJ2-3; perhaps TRBD2 as D (7 bases). The germline CDR1 and CDR2 sequences are SGHVS and FNYEAQ. The germline V and J ends were trimmed by 5 bases and 3 bases, with 21 bases remaining between them. The CDR3 has 17 residues. CDR3 protein: CASSRRLAEGGTDTQYF. The DNA of the CDR3 is TGTGCCAGCAGCCGACGTCTAGCGGAGGGGGGAACAGATACGCAGTATTTT.

The chain is built from TRBV7-9 and TRBJ2-5, with D perhaps TRBD2 (6 bases). The ends were cut back, 6 bases at V and 4 bases at J, with 15 bases in the middle. The V gene's germline CDR1 is SEHNR and CDR2 FQNEAQ (reference sequence). This CDR3 is 14 amino acids long. CDR3 nucleotides: TGTGCCAGCAGTCCACCGGGACTCACAGAGACCCAGTACTTC. It yields the protein CASSPPGLTETQYF.

This clone was counted a single time. The gene calls are TRBV9 and TRBJ1-2, with D tentatively TRBD1 (6 bases). CDR3 length: 16 amino acids. Germline V gene sequence: CDR1 SGDLS, CDR2 YYNGEE. The V end lost 1 base, the J end lost 6 bases, and 19 bases lay between the germline ends. CDR3 region: CASSVFTGGGKDGYTF. CDR3 nucleotides: TGTGCCAGCAGCGTATTTACGGGGGGCGGAAAGGATGGCTACACCTTC.

This clone has just a few counts. The chain recombines TRBV12-2 with TRBJ1-1; the D segment call TRBD1 is taken from the table without a DNA check. TRBV12-2 is an annotated pseudogene. The length of the CDR3 is 9 residues. In nucleotides, the CDR3 is TGTGCAGGGGGCGCTGAAGCTTTCTTT. It specifies CAGGAEAFF.

A word on this clone: A read error may produce the germline difference seen at one junction end. The rearrangement links TRBV5-1 to TRBJ2-5; 10 nucleotides match TRBD2. Germline CDR1 is SGHRS and CDR2 is YFSETQ. The CDR3 has 15 amino acids. As DNA, the CDR3 is TGTGCCAGCAGCTTACAAGCGGGGGGGCGGCAGACCCAGTACTTC. Translation gives CASSLQAGGRQTQYF.

The chain is built from TRBV2 and TRBJ2-5; 11 bases line up with TRBD2. The germline V gene has CDR1 SNHLY and CDR2 FYNNEI. The CDR3 is made up of 16 amino acids. V shed 5 bases and J 5 bases; nucleotides not matched to a gene: 10. In nucleotides, the CDR3 is TGTGCCAGCAGTCCCTTGGGACTAGCGGTCAGGGAGACCCAGTACTTC. Translating it yields CASSPLGLAVRETQYF.

This sequence joins TRBV4-1 and TRBJ2-1; D is tentatively TRBD1 or TRBD2 (5 bases each). Germline CDR1 MGHRA, CDR2 YSYEKL. V shed 4 bases and J shed 10 bases, with 8 bases lying between them. The CDR3 runs to 11 residues. CDR3 sequence (DNA): TGCGCCAGCAGCCCGGGACCGGAGCAGTTCTTC. Translating it yields CASSPGPEQFF.

In this sample, this clone turned up once. A clone one base away is much larger, so this may be a read error. This chain links TRBV5-1 with TRBJ1-5; tentatively, D is TRBD1 (5 bases). The CDR3 has 18 residues. V lost 6 bases to trimming and J lost 2 bases, with 24 bases between them. Germline CDR1 SGHRS, CDR2 YFSETQ. The CDR3 loop is CASMSAAEPRDGNQPQHF. CDR3 in DNA: TGCGCCAGCATGTCTGCGGCGGAGCCCAGGGATGGCAATCAGCCCCAGCATTTT.

J is TRBJ2-3 and V is TRBV7-2; 7 bases fit TRBD2. J gave up 1 base and V 4 bases, and 8 bases lay outside the gene matches. The CDR3 is 16 amino acids. Germline assignment: CDR1 SGHTA and CDR2 FQGNSA. CDR3 region: CASSSRGTTRTDTQYF. The CDR3 DNA is TGTGCCAGCAGCTCCCGCGGGACTACACGCACAGATACGCAGTATTTT.

The chain uses TRBV10-3 and TRBJ2-1; TRBD2 matches at 8 bases. Trimming cost V 6 bases and J 5 bases; bases outside gene matches: 3. The V gene's germline CDR1 is ENHRY and CDR2 SYGVKD. The CDR3 spans 13 residues. The CDR3 nucleotides are TGTGCCATCAGGACTAGCGCCGACAATGAGCAGTTCTTC. This gives the protein CAIRTSADNEQFF.

This clone occurred a few times. The chain carries TRBV2 and TRBJ1-2; TRBD1 is a possible D gene (5 bases). The CDR3 consists of 11 residues. Germline-derived CDR1 and CDR2 are SNHLY and FYNNEI. Trimming took off 6 bases at V and 4 bases at J, with 6 bases between the two ends. CDR3 DNA sequence: TGTGCCAGCAGGGGGGGCTATGGCTACACCTTC. This sequence encodes CASRGGYGYTF. Using reference TRBV2 and TRBJ1-2 for the parts outside the CDR3, the full variable domain is EPEVTQTPSHQVTQMGQEVILRCVPISNHLYFYWYRQILGQKVEFLVSFYNNEISEKSEIFDDQFSVERPDGSNFTLKIRSTKLEDSAMYFCASRGGYGYTFGSGTRLTVV.

The J gene is TRBJ2-7, the V gene TRBV18, with D possibly being TRBD1 (6 bases). Trimming removed 0 bases at V and 7 bases at J, with 16 bases between. This CDR3 has 15 residues. Germline CDR1 and CDR2: KGHSH and LQKENI. In nucleotides, the CDR3 is TGTGCCAGCTCACCACCGGGTCGGACAGCCTGGGAGCAGTACTTC. It specifies CASSPPGRTAWEQYF.

This clone appeared a single time. J is TRBJ1-2 and V is TRBV6-1; 8 bases agree with TRBD1. Germline V gene data show CDR1 as MNHNS and CDR2 as SASEGT. After removal of 6 bases from V and 2 bases from J, the junction contained 5 bases not matched to a gene. This CDR3 spans 14 amino acids. The CDR3 nucleotides read TGTGCCAGCAGGCGGGACAGGCCAAACTATGGCTACACCTTC. Its protein is CASRRDRPNYGYTF.

This chain uses TRBV6-4 with TRBJ2-1, with 9 bases fitting TRBD2. J was trimmed by 4 bases and V by 0 bases; bases with no gene match: 1. CDR3 length: 15 residues. From germline, CDR1 is MRHNA and CDR2 SNTAGT. Here the CDR3 DNA reads TGTGCCAGCAGTGACTCTAGCGGGAGTTACAATGAGCAGTTCTTC. The encoded protein is CASSDSSGSYNEQFF.